Sequencing of this T cell receptor beta chain was carried out in a study of blood T cells in healthy people across ages. The germline gives CDR1 LGHNA, CDR2 YSLEER. The CDR3 has 15 residues. The authors ran a second PCR of roughly 6 to 12 cycles using a sample-barcoded 5' primer and a J-beta primer mix. TCRdb redid the calling of the 5' RACE reads with MiXCR, one entry per CDR3 protein. The sample consists of under 1,100,000 distinct CDR3 sequences, roughly a quarter of them appearing once. These records were also assigned to another study, of T cells of mothers and their children.

Input material: blood. The V and J genes are TRBV4-3 and TRBJ2-5, with D possibly matching TRBD2 (6 bases). The last part of the DNA fits TRBJ2-7 better; the J call may be wrong. The sequence was collected from a girl aged 2-10 years in good health. The DNA of the CDR3 is TGCGCCAGCAGCCAAGATGACGGAGGGAACTACGAGCAGTACTTC. Its translation: CASSQDDGGNYEQYF.